This TCR beta chain stems from a study of identical twins. One entry per CDR3 protein, called by TCRdb with MiXCR from the 5' RACE reads. The sample lists 600,000 to 850,000 distinct CDR3 sequences, 15% to 20% occurring once. This CDR3 is built from 13 residues. Germline-derived CDR1 and CDR2 are SEHNR and FQNEAQ (reference sequence). Trimming stripped 4 bases from V and 3 bases from J, with 10 bases between. A few counts support this clonotype. These data were also reused for a study on T cells expressing NK-cell markers. That work contributes: Obtained from sorted CD3+CD56+NKG2C+, CD3+CD56+NKG2C- and CD3+CD56-NKG2C+ T cells were the TCR beta repertoires. For several donors, the dominant NKG2C+ clonotypes made up about 1.0-8% of their CD8+ T cells. These clonotypes additionally ranked first within the CD3+CD56-NKG2C+ fraction of a handful of donors. Uncertainty persisted over the HCMV specificity of expanded NKG2C+ T cell clones.

This sequence originates from a young woman in good health. The V and J genes are TRBV7-9 and TRBJ2-7; D not resolved. Sequencing was carried out using PBMCs. The CDR3 loop reads CASSSYRIYEQYF. In DNA form, the CDR3 reads TGTGCCAGCAGCTCGTACAGAATCTACGAGCAGTACTTC.